Reported below is one T cell receptor (beta chain). Participants spanned ages about 18 to 90 years and resided in roughly 26 US areas. Participants reported their clinical history, and cohort assignment relied on those reports. Sequencing was performed with immunoSEQ multiplex PCR; in TCRdb, only in-frame clones are kept and a portion is missing. The profile shows 150,000 to 200,000 clones, 85% to 90% of them singletons. This sample is drawn from a study of blood T cell repertoires in COVID-19. The V gene's germline CDR1 is LGHNT and CDR2 FRNRAP. V was clipped by 0 bases and J by 7 bases; unmatched bases: 11. CDR3 length: 17 residues.

The receptor was derived from a woman in her thirties or forties in a cohort exposed to, infected with or recovered from COVID-19 (not recorded which). The rearrangement uses TRBV12-5 and TRBJ1-3; 8 nucleotides align to TRBD1. Sample: PBMCs or T cells enriched from blood (not recorded which). The CDR3 sequence is CASGLVSQAGGYNTIYF. The CDR3 nucleotides are TGTGCTAGTGGTTTGGTATCGCAGGCAGGGGGCTACAACACCATATATTTT.